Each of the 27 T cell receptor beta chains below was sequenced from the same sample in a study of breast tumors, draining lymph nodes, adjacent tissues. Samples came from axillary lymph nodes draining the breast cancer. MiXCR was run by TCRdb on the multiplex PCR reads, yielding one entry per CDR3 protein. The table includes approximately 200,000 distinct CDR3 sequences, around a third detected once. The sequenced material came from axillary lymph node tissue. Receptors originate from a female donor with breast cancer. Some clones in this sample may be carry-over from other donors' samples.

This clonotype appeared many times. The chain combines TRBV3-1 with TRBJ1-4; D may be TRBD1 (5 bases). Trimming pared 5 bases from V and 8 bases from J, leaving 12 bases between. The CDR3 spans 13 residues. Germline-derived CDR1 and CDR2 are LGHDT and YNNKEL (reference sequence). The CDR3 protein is CASSGRDREKLFF. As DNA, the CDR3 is TGTGCCAGCAGCGGCCGGGACCGGGAAAAACTGTTTTTT. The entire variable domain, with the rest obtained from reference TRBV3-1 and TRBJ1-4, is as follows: DTAVSQTPKYLVTQMGNDKSIKCEQNLGHDTMYWYKQDSKKFLKIMFSYNNKELIINETVPNRFSPKSPDKAHLNLHINSLELGDSAVYFCASSGRDREKLFFGSGTQLSVL.

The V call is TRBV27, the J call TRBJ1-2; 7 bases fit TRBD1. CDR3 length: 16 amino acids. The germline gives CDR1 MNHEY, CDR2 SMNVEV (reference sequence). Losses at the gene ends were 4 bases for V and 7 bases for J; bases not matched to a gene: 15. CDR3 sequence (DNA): TGTGCCAGCAGTTCCCCCTTGGACAGGTCGAAATTTGGCTACACCTTC. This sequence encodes CASSSPLDRSKFGYTF.

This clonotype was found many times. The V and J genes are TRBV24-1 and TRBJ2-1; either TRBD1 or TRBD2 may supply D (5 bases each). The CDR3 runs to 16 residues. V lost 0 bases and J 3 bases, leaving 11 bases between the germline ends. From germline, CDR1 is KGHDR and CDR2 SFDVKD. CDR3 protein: CATSDLDGAYYNEQFF. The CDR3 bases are TGTGCCACCAGTGATTTGGACGGGGCTTACTACAATGAGCAGTTCTTC.

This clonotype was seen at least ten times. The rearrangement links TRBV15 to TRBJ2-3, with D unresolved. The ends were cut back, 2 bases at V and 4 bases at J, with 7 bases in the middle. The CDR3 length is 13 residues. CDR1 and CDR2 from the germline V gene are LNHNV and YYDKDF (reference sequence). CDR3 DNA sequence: TGTGCCACCAGCAGATCACCCGCAGATACGCAGTATTTT. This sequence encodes CATSRSPADTQYF.

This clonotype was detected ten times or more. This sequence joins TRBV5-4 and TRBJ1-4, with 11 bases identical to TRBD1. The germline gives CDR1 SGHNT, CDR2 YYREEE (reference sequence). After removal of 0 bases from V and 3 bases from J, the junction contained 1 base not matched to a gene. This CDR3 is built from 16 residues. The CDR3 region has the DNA TGTGCCAGCAGCTTGGGGGGACAGGGGGCTAATGAAAAACTGTTTTTT. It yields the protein CASSLGGQGANEKLFF.

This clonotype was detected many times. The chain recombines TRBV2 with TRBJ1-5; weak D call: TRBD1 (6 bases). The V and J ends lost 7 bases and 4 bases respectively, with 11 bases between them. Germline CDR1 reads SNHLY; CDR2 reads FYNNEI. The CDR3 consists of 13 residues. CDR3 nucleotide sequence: TGTGCCAGCAACCGGGACACAAATCAGCCCCAGCATTTT. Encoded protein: CASNRDTNQPQHF.

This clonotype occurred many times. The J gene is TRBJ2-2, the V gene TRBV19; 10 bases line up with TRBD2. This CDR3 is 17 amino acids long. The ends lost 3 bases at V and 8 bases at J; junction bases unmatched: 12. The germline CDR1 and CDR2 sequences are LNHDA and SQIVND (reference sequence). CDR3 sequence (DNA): TGTGCCAGTAGTATGTGGGGGCTAGCGGGAGTGGAAGGGGAGCTGTTTTTT. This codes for CASSMWGLAGVEGELFF.

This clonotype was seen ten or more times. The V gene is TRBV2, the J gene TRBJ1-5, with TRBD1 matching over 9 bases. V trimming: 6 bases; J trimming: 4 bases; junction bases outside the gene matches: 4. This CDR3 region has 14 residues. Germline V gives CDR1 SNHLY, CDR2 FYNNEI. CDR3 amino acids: CASSSDRGNQPQHF. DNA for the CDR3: TGTGCCAGCAGCTCAGACAGGGGGAATCAGCCCCAGCATTTT.

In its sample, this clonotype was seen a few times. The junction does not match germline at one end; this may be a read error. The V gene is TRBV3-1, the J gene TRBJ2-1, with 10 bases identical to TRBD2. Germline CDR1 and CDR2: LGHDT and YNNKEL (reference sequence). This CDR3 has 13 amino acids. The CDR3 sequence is CASSPNLAGEQLF. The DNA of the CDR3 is TGTGCCAGCAGCCCAAACCTAGCGGGAGAACAACTCTTC.

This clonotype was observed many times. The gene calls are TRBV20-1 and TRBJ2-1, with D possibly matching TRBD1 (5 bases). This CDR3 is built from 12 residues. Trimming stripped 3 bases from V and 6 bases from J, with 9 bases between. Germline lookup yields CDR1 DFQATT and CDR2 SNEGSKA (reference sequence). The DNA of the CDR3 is TGCAGTGCTAGTCGACAGATCAATGAGCAGTTCTTC. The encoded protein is CSASRQINEQFF.

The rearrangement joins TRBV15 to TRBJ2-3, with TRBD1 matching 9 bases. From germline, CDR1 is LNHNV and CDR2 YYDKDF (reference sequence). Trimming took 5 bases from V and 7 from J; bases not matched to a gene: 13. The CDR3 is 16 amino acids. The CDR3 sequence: CATSWTGVLARYTQYF. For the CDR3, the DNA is TGTGCCACCAGCTGGACAGGGGTTCTGGCACGTTATACGCAGTATTTT.

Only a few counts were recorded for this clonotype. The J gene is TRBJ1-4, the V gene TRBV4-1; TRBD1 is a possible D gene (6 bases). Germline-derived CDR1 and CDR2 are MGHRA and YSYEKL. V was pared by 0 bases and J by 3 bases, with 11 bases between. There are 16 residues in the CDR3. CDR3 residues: CASSQDVGGSNEKLFF. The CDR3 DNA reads TGCGCCAGCAGCCAAGATGTGGGGGGCTCTAATGAAAAACTGTTTTTT.

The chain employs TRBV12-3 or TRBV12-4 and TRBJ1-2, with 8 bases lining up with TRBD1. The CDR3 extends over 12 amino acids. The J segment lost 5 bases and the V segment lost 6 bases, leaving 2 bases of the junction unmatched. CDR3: CASRGQEYGYTF. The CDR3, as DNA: TGTGCCAGCAGGGGACAGGAATATGGCTACACCTTC.

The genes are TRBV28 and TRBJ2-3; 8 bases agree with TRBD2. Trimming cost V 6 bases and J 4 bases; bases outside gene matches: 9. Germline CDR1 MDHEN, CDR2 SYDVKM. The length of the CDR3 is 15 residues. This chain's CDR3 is CASRLSGSFADTQYF. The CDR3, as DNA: TGTGCCAGCAGACTAAGCGGGAGTTTCGCAGATACGCAGTATTTT.

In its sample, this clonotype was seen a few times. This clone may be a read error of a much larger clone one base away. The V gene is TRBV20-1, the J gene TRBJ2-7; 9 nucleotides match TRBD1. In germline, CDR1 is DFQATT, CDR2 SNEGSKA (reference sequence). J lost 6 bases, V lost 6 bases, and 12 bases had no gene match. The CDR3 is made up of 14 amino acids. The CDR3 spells CSAPWTQGASEQYF. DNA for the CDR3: TGCAGTGCCCCCTGGACACAGGGGGCCTCCGAGCAGTACTTC.

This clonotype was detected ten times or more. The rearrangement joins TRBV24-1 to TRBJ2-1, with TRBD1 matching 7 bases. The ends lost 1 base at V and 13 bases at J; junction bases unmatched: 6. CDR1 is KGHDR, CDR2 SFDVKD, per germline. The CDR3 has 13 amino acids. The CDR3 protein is CATSDLKGTDQFF. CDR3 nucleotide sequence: TGTGCCACCAGTGATTTAAAGGGGACAGACCAGTTCTTC.

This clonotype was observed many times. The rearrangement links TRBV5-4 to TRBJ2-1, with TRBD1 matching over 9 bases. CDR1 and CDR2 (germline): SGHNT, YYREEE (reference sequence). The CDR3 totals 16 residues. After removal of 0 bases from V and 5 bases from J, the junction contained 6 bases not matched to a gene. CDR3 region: CASSLGDRGTDNEQFF. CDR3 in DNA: TGTGCCAGCAGCTTGGGCGACAGGGGGACGGACAATGAGCAGTTCTTC.

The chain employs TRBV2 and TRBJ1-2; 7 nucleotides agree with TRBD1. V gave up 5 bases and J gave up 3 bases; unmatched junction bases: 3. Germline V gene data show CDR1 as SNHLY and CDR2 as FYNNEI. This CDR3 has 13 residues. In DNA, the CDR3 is TGTGCCAGCAGTACAGGGGAACACTATGGCTACACCTTC. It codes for CASSTGEHYGYTF.

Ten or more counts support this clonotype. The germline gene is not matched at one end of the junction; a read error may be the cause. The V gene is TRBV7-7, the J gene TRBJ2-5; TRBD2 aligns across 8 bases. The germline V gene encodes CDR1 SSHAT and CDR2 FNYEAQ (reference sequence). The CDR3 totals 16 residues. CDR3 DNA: TGTGCTAGCAGCTTAGGTAGCGGGAATGGGCAAGAGACCCAGTACTTC. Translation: CASSLGSGNGQETQYF.

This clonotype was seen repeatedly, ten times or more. The CDR3 protein is CASTGTTVRSRFF. DNA for the CDR3: TGTGCCAGCACCGGGACTACCGTGCGTAGCCGGTTCTTC. The chain has TRBV6-1 and TRBJ2-1, with TRBD2 identical over 7 bases. Germline assignment: CDR1 MNHNS and CDR2 SASEGT. V gave up 7 bases and J gave up 15 bases; unmatched junction bases: 15. The CDR3 totals 13 residues.

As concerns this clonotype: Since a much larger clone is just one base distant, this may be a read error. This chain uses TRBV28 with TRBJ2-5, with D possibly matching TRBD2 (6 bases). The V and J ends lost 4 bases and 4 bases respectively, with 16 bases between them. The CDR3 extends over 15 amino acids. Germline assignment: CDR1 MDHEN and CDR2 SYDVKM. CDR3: CASSSWLALRETQYF. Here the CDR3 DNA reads TGTGCCAGCAGTTCGTGGCTAGCGTTACGAGAGACCCAGTACTTC.

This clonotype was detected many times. The CDR3 nucleotides are TGTGCCAGCAGGATGATACAGGGAGGGAAGAATCAGCCCCAGCATTTT. Translating gives CASRMIQGGKNQPQHF. The rearrangement links TRBV6-1 to TRBJ1-5, with D maybe TRBD1 (6 bases). The CDR3 spans 16 residues. The germline V gene encodes CDR1 MNHNS and CDR2 SASEGT. The V and J ends lost 6 bases and 4 bases respectively, with 19 bases between them.

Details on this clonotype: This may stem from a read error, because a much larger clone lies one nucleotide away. CDR3 amino acids: CASTTSLGVEETPYF. The CDR3 region has the DNA TGTGCCAGCACCACATCTCTGGGTGTGGAGGAGACCCCGTACTTC. This chain joins TRBV9 and TRBJ2-5; weak D call: TRBD2 (5 bases). This CDR3 has 15 amino acids. CDR1 is SGDLS, CDR2 YYNGEE, per germline.

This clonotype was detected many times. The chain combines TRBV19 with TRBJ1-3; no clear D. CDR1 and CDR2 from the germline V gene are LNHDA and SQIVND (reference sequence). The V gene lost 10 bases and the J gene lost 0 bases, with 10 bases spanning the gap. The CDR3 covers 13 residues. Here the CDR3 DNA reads TGTGCCACCCAGGTTCCCTCTGGAAACACCATATATTTT. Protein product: CATQVPSGNTIYF.

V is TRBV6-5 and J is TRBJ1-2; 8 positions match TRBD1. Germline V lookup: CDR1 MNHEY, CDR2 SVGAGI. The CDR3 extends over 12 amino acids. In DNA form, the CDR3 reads TGTGCTATCAAGGACAGGGCGGGCGACTACACCTTC. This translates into CAIKDRAGDYTF.

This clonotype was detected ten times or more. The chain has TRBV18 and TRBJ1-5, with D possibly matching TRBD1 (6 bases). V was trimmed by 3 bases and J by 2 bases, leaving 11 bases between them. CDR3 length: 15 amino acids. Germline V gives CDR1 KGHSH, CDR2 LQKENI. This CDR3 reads CASSPGGQGNQPQHF. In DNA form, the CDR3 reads TGTGCCAGCTCACCGGGGGGGCAGGGCAATCAGCCCCAGCATTTT.

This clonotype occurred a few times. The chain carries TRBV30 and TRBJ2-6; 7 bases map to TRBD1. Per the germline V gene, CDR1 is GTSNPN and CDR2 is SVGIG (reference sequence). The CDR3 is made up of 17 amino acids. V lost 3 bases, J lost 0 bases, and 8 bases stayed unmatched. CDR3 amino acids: CAWRADRTRSGANVLTF. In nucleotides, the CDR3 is TGTGCCTGGAGGGCGGACAGGACTCGCTCTGGGGCCAACGTCCTGACTTTC.